The clone carrying this TCR beta chain was recorded at least ten times. Its specificity is not known. The data derive from a study of T-cell reconstitution after alpha-beta-depleted transplantation in children. Study outcomes and limitations: At the one-year point after transplant, T-cell counts and TCRbeta diversity were found to come mostly from T cells that had been newly produced. The origin of alpha-beta T cells about two months after transplant was reportedly several hundred expanded graft clones.

The CDR3 covers 16 residues. Trimming removed 2 bases from V and 2 bases from J, with 13 bases in between. Germline V gives CDR1 SEHNR, CDR2 FQNEAQ (reference sequence). The TCRbeta library incorporated unique molecular identifiers. TCRdb analysed the PCR reads with MiXCR anew, one entry per CDR3 protein. Altogether about 980,000 distinct CDR3 sequences are present, less than 30% being singletons, with the ten largest covering over 25%. The material sequenced was PBMCs, mostly from graft donor cells, taken 360 days after TCRalphabeta/CD19-depleted stem cell transplant. The source is a boy younger than two who had a stem cell transplant for SCID, so the T cells may come from the graft donor. The V call is TRBV7-9, the J call TRBJ2-1; tentative D call: TRBD2 (5 bases). CDR3 bases: TGTGCCAGCAGCTTATCGATGGGCGGGCCCTACAATGAGCAGTTCTTC. Its translation: CASSLSMGGPYNEQFF.